Described below is a single T cell receptor (beta chain) sequence and its context. There are 17 residues in the CDR3. V lost 2 bases and J lost 7; bases outside the gene matches: 10. These data are taken from a study of identical twins. Through template switching, a universal primer site was introduced, and the cDNA contained unique molecular identifiers. Via MiXCR, TCRdb re-called the 5' RACE reads, giving one row per CDR3 protein. The sample yields around 490,000 distinct CDR3 sequences, approximately 20% seen once. These data also formed part of another study, on yellow fever vaccine responses in identical twins. In that study: Twins reportedly showed a vaccine T cell response that seemed partly convergent and partly personalized.

The sequence came from a woman aged 18-30 years in good health. The sequenced material came from CD4+ T cells sorted from blood. V gene TRBV12-3 or TRBV12-4 combines with J gene TRBJ2-1; 11 nucleotides line up with TRBD2. DNA for the CDR3: TGTGCCAGCAGTTTATTAAGGGTAGCGGGAGGGAAAAATGAGCAGTTCTTC. As protein: CASSLLRVAGGKNEQFF.